The 25 T cell receptor beta chains presented below share a single source sample, sequenced in a study of T cell changes during pregnancy in multiple sclerosis. TCRdb keeps only in-frame clones here, not all; method: immunoSEQ multiplex PCR. The table lists approximately 30,000 clones, about nine tenths of them singletons, with about 3.8% in the top ten. Here the sequenced sample was CD8+ T cells from peripheral blood mononuclear cells, taken in the second trimester of pregnancy. Receptor source: a female donor in good health, enrolled as a control in a pregnancy study.

This clone was counted between two and nine times. The J gene is TRBJ2-1, the V gene TRBV4-3; the match to TRBD2 covers 10 bases. Germline lookup yields CDR1 LGHNA and CDR2 YSLEER. The V segment lost 0 bases and the J segment 4 bases; nucleotides outside the gene matches: 3. The CDR3 is 16 amino acids. CDR3 sequence: CASSQDGSGGYNEQFF. The CDR3 coding sequence is TGCGCCAGCAGCCAAGATGGTAGCGGGGGGTACAATGAGCAGTTCTTC.

The chain links TRBV7-9 to TRBJ1-1; a weak D match, TRBD1 (6 bases). V was cut by 3 bases and J by 5 bases, with 13 bases left in between. This CDR3 contains 14 residues. CDR1 and CDR2 (germline): SEHNR, FQNEAQ (reference sequence). Here the CDR3 reads CASSFGGVWTEAFF. As DNA, the CDR3 is TGTGCCAGCAGCTTTGGGGGCGTATGGACTGAAGCTTTCTTT.

The rearrangement uses TRBV6-5 and TRBJ2-7, with TRBD1 matching 9 bases. Germline CDR1 reads MNHEY; CDR2 reads SVGAGI. V lost 2 bases and J lost 4; bases outside the gene matches: 3. The CDR3 has 14 amino acids. CDR3 bases: TGTGCCAGCAGTTACGAGACAGGGGGATACGAGCAGTACTTC. This translates into CASSYETGGYEQYF.

The V call is TRBV30, the J call TRBJ2-2; 9 positions agree with TRBD1. The germline CDR1 and CDR2 sequences are GTSNPN and SVGIG (reference sequence). The CDR3 extends over 14 amino acids. V shed 3 bases and J 3 bases; nucleotides not matched to a gene: 2. CDR3 sequence (DNA): TGTGCCTGGAGGCACAGGGGGCACACCGGGGAGCTGTTTTTT. It specifies CAWRHRGHTGELFF.

This rearrangement joins TRBV4-3 to TRBJ2-5, with TRBD2 identical over 11 bases. The CDR3 extends over 17 amino acids. CDR1 is LGHNA and CDR2 is YSLEER in the germline V gene. Trimming took 1 base from V and 2 from J; bases not matched to a gene: 6. Here the CDR3 reads CASSQGALAGVQETQYF. CDR3 DNA: TGCGCCAGCAGCCAAGGGGCACTAGCGGGGGTTCAAGAGACCCAGTACTTC.

V usage is TRBV27 and J usage is TRBJ1-2; tentatively, D is TRBD1 (6 bases). The CDR3 consists of 16 residues. The germline CDR1 and CDR2 sequences are MNHEY and SMNVEV (reference sequence). Between the trimmed V and J ends, which lost 5 bases and 8 bases, there was a span of 24 bases. The CDR3 loop is CASSGGVGGGVIGYTF. The CDR3 coding sequence is TGTGCCAGCAGTGGGGGGGTGGGAGGGGGTGTTATCGGCTACACCTTC.

This sequence joins TRBV6-1 and TRBJ2-7; 8 bases fit TRBD1. The germline gives CDR1 MNHNS, CDR2 SASEGT. The CDR3 has 13 residues. Trimming took 7 bases from V and 3 from J; bases not matched to a gene: 5. The CDR3 region is CASKRGQGYEQYF. CDR3 bases: TGTGCCAGCAAGAGAGGACAGGGCTACGAGCAGTACTTC.

The rearrangement links TRBV5-4 to TRBJ2-1; D might be TRBD2 (7 bases). The germline V and J ends were trimmed by 1 base and 7 bases, with 18 bases remaining between them. The CDR3 length is 16 residues. Per the germline V gene, CDR1 is SGHNT and CDR2 is YYREEE (reference sequence). The CDR3 loop reads CASSLSKWGGANEQFF. As DNA, the CDR3 is TGTGCCAGCAGCTTGTCGAAGTGGGGGGGCGCGAATGAGCAGTTCTTC. Full variable domain (outside the CDR3, taken from reference TRBV5-4 and TRBJ2-1): ETGVTQSPTHLIKTRGQQVTLRCSSQSGHNTVSWYQQALGQGPQFIFQYYREEENGRGNFPPRFSGLQFPNYSSELNVNALELDDSALYLCASSLSKWGGANEQFFGPGTRLTVL.

This sequence joins TRBV7-9 and TRBJ1-5; D gene unclear. The CDR3 extends over 13 amino acids. V lost 5 bases to trimming and J lost 2 bases, with 7 bases between them. Germline CDR1 is SEHNR and CDR2 is FQNEAQ (reference sequence). CDR3 protein: CASSPGGNQPQHF. As DNA, the CDR3 is TGTGCCAGCAGCCCCGGAGGCAATCAGCCCCAGCATTTT.

V usage is TRBV4-3 and J usage is TRBJ1-4; D unclear. This CDR3 has 16 residues. Germline lookup yields CDR1 LGHNA and CDR2 YSLEER. Trimming took 4 bases from V and 7 from J, leaving 19 bases between them. The CDR3 loop is CASSRITGGRGEKLFF. The DNA for the CDR3 is TGCGCCAGCAGCCGGATAACCGGCGGGCGGGGTGAAAAACTGTTTTTT.

The rearrangement joins TRBV7-9 to TRBJ1-6; no definite D call. The CDR3 sequence is 17 residues long. Trimming left V 5 bases short and J 0 bases short, with 14 bases between. The V gene's germline CDR1 is SEHNR and CDR2 FQNEAQ (reference sequence). The chain's CDR3 is CASSASGGSSYNSPLHF. The CDR3 DNA follows: TGTGCCAGCAGCGCGTCCGGCGGGAGCTCCTATAATTCACCCCTCCACTTT.

V and J are TRBV2 and TRBJ2-7; 7 bases agree with TRBD1. The V gene end was trimmed by 6 bases and the J gene end by 5 bases; junction bases not matched to a gene: 7. CDR1 and CDR2 from the germline V gene are SNHLY and FYNNEI. The CDR3 runs 13 residues. The CDR3 DNA is TGTGCCAGCAGCCCGTGGCAGGGGGACGAGCAGTACTTC. Protein sequence: CASSPWQGDEQYF.

The sample holds a few counts of this clone. The gene calls are TRBV13 and TRBJ1-1; unclear D gene. CDR3 length equals 14 residues. Between the trimmed V and J ends, which lost 5 bases and 2 bases, there was a span of 12 bases. Germline loops: CDR1 PRHDT, CDR2 FYEKMQ (reference sequence). The CDR3 spells CASSEMGDNTEAFF. The CDR3 DNA sequence: TGTGCCAGCAGCGAAATGGGCGATAACACTGAAGCTTTCTTT.

The CDR3: CASSPHQGVLGGLTEAFF. CDR3 in DNA: TGTGCCAGCTCACCACACCAGGGGGTCCTAGGGGGACTCACTGAAGCTTTCTTT. The chain combines TRBV18 with TRBJ1-1, with 7 bases aligning to TRBD1. CDR1 KGHSH and CDR2 LQKENI come from the germline V gene. With V trimmed by 1 base and J by 4 bases, 15 bases remained unmatched. The CDR3 length is 18 residues.

The chain is built from TRBV11-2 and TRBJ2-7; the D is unclear. Germline V gene data show CDR1 as SGHAT and CDR2 as FQNNGV. This CDR3 contains 14 residues. The V and J ends lost 0 bases and 0 bases respectively, with 6 bases between them. The CDR3 DNA reads as TGTGCCAGCAGCTTAGATCCAGTCTCCTACGAGCAGTACTTC. Translated, it gives CASSLDPVSYEQYF. The entire variable domain, with the rest obtained from reference TRBV11-2 and TRBJ2-7, is as follows: EAGVAQSPRYKIIEKRQSVAFWCNPISGHATLYWYQQILGQGPKLLIQFQNNGVVDDSQLPKDRFSAERLKGVDSTLKIQPAKLEDSAVYLCASSLDPVSYEQYFGPGTRLTVT.

V and J are TRBV9 and TRBJ2-1, with 9 bases identical to TRBD2. Trimming took 3 bases from V and 4 from J; bases not matched to a gene: 5. Germline values: CDR1 SGDLS, CDR2 YYNGEE. The length of the CDR3 is 15 residues. CDR3 sequence (DNA): TGTGCCAGCAGCGAGGGACTAGCCGAGTACAATGAGCAGTTCTTC. It specifies CASSEGLAEYNEQFF.

The gene calls are TRBV14 and TRBJ2-3; weak D call: TRBD1 (6 bases). V lost 1 base and J 2 bases, leaving 16 bases between the germline ends. Germline V gene sequence: CDR1 SGHDN, CDR2 FVKESK. This CDR3 contains 17 residues. CDR3 protein: CASSQGMGAFTTDTQYF. In nucleotides, the CDR3 is TGTGCCAGCAGCCAAGGCATGGGGGCCTTCACCACAGATACGCAGTATTTT.

This clone was seen more than once but under ten times. The V gene is TRBV5-1, the J gene TRBJ1-5, with 9 bases that match TRBD1. CDR1 is SGHRS, CDR2 YFSETQ, per germline. The CDR3 is 17 amino acids. After removal of 1 base from V and 0 bases from J, the junction contained 5 bases not matched to a gene. The CDR3 coding sequence is TGCGCCAGCAGCTTGATTGGGACAGGGAATAGCAATCAGCCCCAGCATTTT. Its translation is CASSLIGTGNSNQPQHF.

In its sample, this clone was seen a few times. The rearrangement uses TRBV6-4 and TRBJ1-5; a weak D match, TRBD1 (6 bases). Trimming removed 5 bases at V and 1 base at J, with 6 bases between. Germline CDR1 MRHNA, CDR2 SNTAGT. This CDR3 is 13 amino acids long. CDR3 loop: CASSTGSNQPQHF. CDR3 nucleotides: TGTGCCAGCAGTACAGGGAGCAATCAGCCCCAGCATTTT.

The chain joins TRBV25-1 to TRBJ1-1; D gene uncertain. This CDR3 has 13 amino acids. Trimming pared 3 bases from V and 6 bases from J, leaving 11 bases between. Germline V gene data show CDR1 as MGHDK and CDR2 as SYGVNS. CDR3 sequence reads: CASSDGGVPEAFF. The CDR3 region has the DNA TGTGCCAGCAGTGACGGCGGGGTCCCTGAAGCTTTCTTT.

The rearrangement links TRBV27 to TRBJ2-2; 9 bases fit TRBD1. V lost 3 bases and J lost 7; bases outside the gene matches: 6. Germline V gene lookup returns CDR1 MNHEY and CDR2 SMNVEV (reference sequence). The length of the CDR3 is 15 residues. The CDR3 nucleotides read TGTGCCAGCAGTTTGGGGACAGGGAGAGACGGGGAGCTGTTTTTT. Protein product: CASSLGTGRDGELFF.

The V and J genes are TRBV2 and TRBJ2-7; 7 bases map to TRBD1. The CDR3 is made up of 14 amino acids. The junction had 7 bases not matched to a gene; V was cut back by 8 bases and J by 0 bases. The germline gives CDR1 SNHLY, CDR2 FYNNEI. CDR3 protein: CASLPGQPSYEQYF. The CDR3 DNA follows: TGTGCCAGCTTGCCGGGACAGCCCTCCTACGAGCAGTACTTC.

The chain links TRBV9 to TRBJ2-1; the match to TRBD1 covers 11 bases. CDR1 and CDR2 from the germline V gene are SGDLS and YYNGEE. Germline trimming cut 10 bases from V and 9 bases from J; bases unmatched to any gene: 9. The length of the CDR3 is 13 residues. This chain's CDR3 is CASSGQGAIEQFF. DNA for the CDR3: TGTGCCTCCTCAGGACAGGGGGCAATTGAGCAGTTCTTC. The variable domain in full, with the rest retrieved from reference TRBV9 and TRBJ2-1, is DSGVTQTPKHLITATGQRVTLRCSPRSGDLSVYWYQQSLDQGLQFLIQYYNGEERAKGNILERFSAQQFPDLHSELNLSSLELGDSALYFCASSGQGAIEQFFGPGTRLTVL.

The chain recombines TRBV9 with TRBJ1-2, with D maybe TRBD1 (5 bases). The CDR3 is 15 residues long. The germline CDR1 and CDR2 sequences are SGDLS and YYNGEE. V was shortened by 3 bases and J by 2 bases, with 14 bases between the two germline ends. CDR3 amino acids: CASSGGAAVNYGYTF. The DNA of the CDR3 is TGTGCCAGCAGCGGGGGCGCCGCGGTGAACTATGGCTACACCTTC. Full variable domain (remainder filled in from reference TRBV9 and TRBJ1-2): DSGVTQTPKHLITATGQRVTLRCSPRSGDLSVYWYQQSLDQGLQFLIQYYNGEERAKGNILERFSAQQFPDLHSELNLSSLELGDSALYFCASSGGAAVNYGYTFGSGTRLTVV.

This chain links TRBV6-4 with TRBJ2-1, with 10 nucleotides matching TRBD2. Germline V gene data show CDR1 as MRHNA and CDR2 as SNTAGT. This CDR3 is built from 18 residues. V lost 0 bases to trimming and J lost 4 bases; unmatched junction nucleotides: 9. CDR3 coding DNA: TGTGCCAGCAGTGACTCTGTGGTAGCGGGGGGCCCGTACAATGAGCAGTTCTTC. This codes for CASSDSVVAGGPYNEQFF.